A single sample is the source of the 20 T cell receptor beta chains below, sequenced in a study of a mutant IDH1 vaccine in newly diagnosed glioma. The time point is: week 35, safety follow-up. Doses comprised 300 ug of mutant IDH1 20-mer peptide each, plus topical imiquimod. These receptors have no identified antigens. TCRdb keeps only in-frame clones here, not all; method: immunoSEQ multiplex PCR. In the table there are some 48,000 clones, around 85% of which are singletons. The sequencing here drew on PBMCs, taken from a glioma patient whose treatment included an IDH1 peptide vaccine. The source of these receptors is a man aged 35 to 55 with glioma.

This clone was observed a few times. This rearrangement joins TRBV7-9 to TRBJ1-4; D gene unclear. The V end was cut by 5 bases, the J end by 2 bases, with 12 bases between. This CDR3 has 15 residues. Per the germline V gene, CDR1 is SEHNR and CDR2 is FQNEAQ (reference sequence). CDR3 sequence: CASSPGGATNEKLFF. The CDR3, as DNA: TGTGCCAGCAGCCCCGGTGGCGCCACTAATGAAAAACTGTTTTTT.

The rearrangement uses TRBV29-1 and TRBJ2-5, with unresolved D. The germline V and J ends were trimmed by 7 bases and 4 bases, with 16 bases remaining between them. Germline CDR1 and CDR2: SQVTM and ANQGSEA. The CDR3 length is 13 residues. CDR3 DNA sequence: TGCAGCGGGTGCGCGTTAGCAGGAGAGACCCAGTACTTC. As protein: CSGCALAGETQYF.

This clone was seen a single time. The chain is built from TRBV4-1 and TRBJ2-7, with D unclear. Between the trimmed V and J ends, which lost 4 bases and 3 bases, there was a span of 16 bases. Germline-derived CDR1 and CDR2 are MGHRA and YSYEKL. The CDR3 consists of 15 residues. CDR3: CASSPYWGTLYEQYF. The CDR3 nucleotides are TGCGCCAGCAGCCCATATTGGGGAACCCTCTACGAGCAGTACTTC.

This chain connects TRBV19 to TRBJ1-1, with 8 bases identical to TRBD1. Per germline, CDR1 LNHDA and CDR2 SQIVND (reference sequence). V lost 8 bases and J lost 2; bases outside the gene matches: 1. The CDR3 contains 12 residues. The CDR3: CASGQGNTEAFF. In nucleotides, the CDR3 is TGTGCCAGTGGACAGGGAAACACTGAAGCTTTCTTT.

A few counts support this clone. The chain combines TRBV6-1 with TRBJ1-2; D possibly corresponds to TRBD1 (5 bases). The CDR3 totals 13 residues. Germline CDR1 is MNHNS and CDR2 is SASEGT. V lost 2 bases, J lost 2 bases, and 6 bases lay in between. CDR3 sequence (DNA): TGTGCCAGCAGTGAACGACAGAACTATGGCTACACCTTC. Translated: CASSERQNYGYTF.

A single count supports this clone. The chain has TRBV25-1 and TRBJ2-5, with D tentatively TRBD2 (6 bases). The CDR3 has 12 residues. The V and J ends lost 5 bases and 5 bases respectively, with 9 bases between them. The germline CDR1 and CDR2 sequences are MGHDK and SYGVNS. Here the CDR3 reads CASSLASETQYF. The CDR3 DNA is TGTGCCAGCAGTCTAGCGTCGGAGACCCAGTACTTC.

The chain combines TRBV14 with TRBJ2-7; 10 nucleotides agree with TRBD1. There are 14 residues in the CDR3. With 6 bases clipped from V and 3 bases from J, the junction kept 5 bases outside the gene matches. Looked up from germline, CDR1 is SGHDN and CDR2 is FVKESK. CDR3 sequence: CASRRTGGFYEQYF. The CDR3 region has the DNA TGTGCCAGCAGACGGACAGGGGGTTTCTACGAGCAGTACTTC.

This clone was seen only once. This chain uses TRBV6-5 with TRBJ1-1; maybe TRBD1 (5 bases). CDR1 is MNHEY and CDR2 is SVGAGI in the germline V gene. V lost 6 bases, J lost 2 bases, and 16 bases lay in between. The CDR3 contains 15 residues. The CDR3 region has the DNA TGTGCCAGCAGCTCCGTTGGCAGGGCTAACACTGAAGCTTTCTTT. The encoded protein is CASSSVGRANTEAFF.

The genes are TRBV6-5 and TRBJ1-4; D not resolved. Trimming took off 7 bases at V and 8 bases at J, with 14 bases between the two ends. This CDR3 is 13 amino acids long. CDR1 and CDR2 from the germline V gene are MNHEY and SVGAGI. CDR3 sequence (DNA): TGTGCCAGCAAAGGCAGGAGAGGAGAAAAACTGTTTTTT. Translating gives CASKGRRGEKLFF.

The J gene is TRBJ2-1, the V gene TRBV7-6, with 12 positions matching TRBD2. The germline V gene encodes CDR1 SGHVS and CDR2 FNYEAQ. The CDR3 loop spans 16 amino acids. With V trimmed by 5 bases and J by 4 bases, 6 bases remained unmatched. The CDR3 DNA reads TGTGCCAGCAGCATAAGACTAGCGGGGGATTACAATGAGCAGTTCTTC. Its protein product is CASSIRLAGDYNEQFF.

CDR3: CASSGGTGRYEQYF. The CDR3, as DNA: TGTGCCAGCAGTGGGGGGACAGGGAGATACGAGCAGTACTTC. The V gene is TRBV2, the J gene TRBJ2-7, with 9 bases that match TRBD1. V lost 4 bases and J lost 4; bases outside the gene matches: 5. CDR1 is SNHLY, CDR2 FYNNEI, per germline. The CDR3 is 14 amino acids.

This clone was detected once. The chain couples TRBV5-1 to TRBJ2-2, with 10 nucleotides matching TRBD2. The CDR3 consists of 14 residues. Trimming took 6 bases from V and 6 from J; bases not matched to a gene: 5. The germline gives CDR1 SGHRS, CDR2 YFSETQ. The CDR3 here is CASKDSGGPGELFF. The CDR3 DNA reads as TGCGCCAGCAAGGATAGCGGGGGGCCCGGGGAGCTGTTTTTT.

The chain joins TRBV20-1 to TRBJ2-5, with no clear D. The CDR3 extends over 11 amino acids. The V gene lost 5 bases and the J gene lost 5 bases, with 9 bases spanning the gap. Germline CDR1 is DFQATT and CDR2 is SNEGSKA (reference sequence). The CDR3 spells CSALDVETQYF. In DNA, the CDR3 is TGCAGTGCTCTAGATGTGGAGACCCAGTACTTC.

This sequence joins TRBV5-6 and TRBJ2-3, with D possibly being TRBD2 (5 bases). Germline lookup yields CDR1 SGHDT and CDR2 YYEEEE. V was clipped by 0 bases and J by 6 bases, with 5 bases between them. The CDR3 is 12 residues long. CDR3 residues: CASSLAGDTQYF. The CDR3 region has the DNA TGTGCCAGCAGCTTGGCGGGGGATACGCAGTATTTT.

The chain joins TRBV19 to TRBJ1-1, with 9 nucleotides matching TRBD1. Trimming removed 7 bases from V and 1 base from J; junction bases left unmatched: 7. Germline V gives CDR1 LNHDA, CDR2 SQIVND (reference sequence). CDR3 length: 15 residues. The CDR3 protein is CASKEGGQGNTEAFF. Here the CDR3 DNA reads TGTGCCAGTAAGGAAGGGGGACAGGGGAACACTGAAGCTTTCTTT.

V gene TRBV30 combines with J gene TRBJ1-5; a possible D gene is TRBD1 (6 bases). The CDR3 has 15 residues. Trimming pared 4 bases from V and 2 bases from J, leaving 15 bases between. Per germline, CDR1 GTSNPN and CDR2 SVGIG (reference sequence). CDR3 bases: TGTGCCTGGACCTCAGGGGATTACGGCAATCAGCCCCAGCATTTT. Translated: CAWTSGDYGNQPQHF.

This rearrangement joins TRBV6-4 to TRBJ1-6; a weak D match, TRBD1 (6 bases). Between the trimmed V and J ends, which lost 3 bases and 7 bases, there was a span of 10 bases. The germline gives CDR1 MRHNA, CDR2 SNTAGT. This CDR3 has 14 amino acids. The CDR3 region is CASSDTDRNSPLHF. The CDR3 DNA is TGTGCCAGCAGTGATACGGACAGAAATTCACCCCTCCACTTT.

This clone was recorded a few times. This chain joins TRBV5-6 and TRBJ1-5; D unclear. The CDR3 runs to 13 residues. Per the germline V gene, CDR1 is SGHDT and CDR2 is YYEEEE. V was clipped by 3 bases and J by 6 bases, with 10 bases between them. The CDR3 region is CASSSGMGQPQHF. CDR3 sequence (DNA): TGTGCCAGCAGCTCAGGTATGGGTCAGCCCCAGCATTTT.

The chain recombines TRBV5-8 with TRBJ1-1; tentatively, D is TRBD1 (6 bases). Looked up from germline, CDR1 is SGHTS and CDR2 is YDEGEE. This CDR3 region has 13 residues. Between the trimmed V and J ends, which lost 3 bases and 4 bases, there was a span of 10 bases. CDR3 sequence: CASSWRGGTEAFF. CDR3 sequence (DNA): TGTGCCAGCAGCTGGAGAGGGGGCACTGAAGCTTTCTTT.

CDR3 amino acids: CASSMGRQGELFF. The CDR3 DNA is TGCGCCAGCAGCATGGGGCGGCAGGGGGAGCTGTTTTTT. This sequence joins TRBV5-1 and TRBJ2-2; tentatively, D is TRBD1 (5 bases). Trimming stripped 4 bases from V and 8 bases from J, with 12 bases between. The CDR3 runs to 13 residues. CDR1 and CDR2 from the germline V gene are SGHRS and YFSETQ.